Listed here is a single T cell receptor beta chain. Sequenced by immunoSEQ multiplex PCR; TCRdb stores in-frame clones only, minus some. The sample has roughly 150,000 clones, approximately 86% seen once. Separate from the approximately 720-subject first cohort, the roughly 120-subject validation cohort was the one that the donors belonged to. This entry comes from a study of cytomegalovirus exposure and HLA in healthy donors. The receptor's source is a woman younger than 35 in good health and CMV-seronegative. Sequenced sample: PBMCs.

The CDR3 DNA reads as TGTGCCAGCAGCTTAGAAGCCCCGTCTGAAGCTTTCTTT. Translated: CASSLEAPSEAFF. The chain uses TRBV7-9 and TRBJ1-1, with unresolved D. Trimming pared 1 base from V and 6 bases from J, leaving 9 bases between. The CDR3 covers 13 residues. CDR1 is SEHNR and CDR2 is FQNEAQ in the germline V gene (reference sequence).